The entry below gives a single T cell receptor (beta chain) sequence along with its context. Its specificity is unknown. This sample is part of a study of T-cell reconstitution after alpha-beta-depleted transplantation in children. Notes on the study in general: Some patients owed their high day-60 TCRbeta diversity to surviving recipient T cells and thymic progenitors. Once a year had passed after transplant, T-cell counts and diversity came mostly from newly produced T cells. About two months after transplant, alpha-beta T cells reportedly came from several hundred expanded graft clones.

TCRbeta library construction was performed incorporating unique molecular identifiers. TCRdb re-analysed the PCR reads in MiXCR, keeping a single row per CDR3 protein. Found here are about 830,000 distinct CDR3 sequences, roughly 15% of them singletons; the top ten hold about 4.6%. V dropped 8 bases and J dropped 5 bases, with 16 bases sitting between them. The CDR3 is 13 amino acids. The V gene's germline CDR1 is LGHDT and CDR2 YNNKEL (reference sequence). The chain recombines TRBV3-1 with TRBJ2-7; either TRBD1 or TRBD2 may supply D (5 bases each). This TCR came from a male patient under 18 who had a stem cell transplant for acute lymphoblastic leukemia, so the T cells may come from the graft donor. Sequenced material: PBMCs, mostly from graft donor cells, taken 360 days after TCRalphabeta/CD19-depleted stem cell transplant. The CDR3 sequence: CASWFGTHNEQYF. CDR3 DNA sequence: TGTGCCAGCTGGTTCGGGACCCATAACGAGCAGTACTTC.